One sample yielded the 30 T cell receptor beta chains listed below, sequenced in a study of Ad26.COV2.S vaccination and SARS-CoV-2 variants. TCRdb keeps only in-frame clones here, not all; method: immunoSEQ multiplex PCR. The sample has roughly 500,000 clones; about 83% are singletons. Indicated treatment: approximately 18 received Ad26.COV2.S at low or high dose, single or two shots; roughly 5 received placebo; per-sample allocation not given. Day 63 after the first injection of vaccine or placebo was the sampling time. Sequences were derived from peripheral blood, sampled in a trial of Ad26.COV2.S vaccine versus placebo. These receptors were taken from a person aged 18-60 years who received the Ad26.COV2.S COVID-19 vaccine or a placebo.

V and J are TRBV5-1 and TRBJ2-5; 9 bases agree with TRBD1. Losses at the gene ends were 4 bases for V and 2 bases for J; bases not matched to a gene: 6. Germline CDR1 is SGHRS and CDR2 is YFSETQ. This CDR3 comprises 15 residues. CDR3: CASSLGQGFQETQYF. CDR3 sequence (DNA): TGCGCCAGCAGCCTGGGACAGGGATTTCAAGAGACCCAGTACTTC.

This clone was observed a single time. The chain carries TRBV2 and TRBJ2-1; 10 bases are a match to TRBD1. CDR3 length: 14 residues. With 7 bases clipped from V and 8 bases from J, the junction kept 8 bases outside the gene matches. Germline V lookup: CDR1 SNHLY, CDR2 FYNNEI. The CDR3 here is CASTRDRGWDEQFF. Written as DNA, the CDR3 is TGTGCCAGCACGAGGGACAGGGGTTGGGATGAGCAGTTCTTC.

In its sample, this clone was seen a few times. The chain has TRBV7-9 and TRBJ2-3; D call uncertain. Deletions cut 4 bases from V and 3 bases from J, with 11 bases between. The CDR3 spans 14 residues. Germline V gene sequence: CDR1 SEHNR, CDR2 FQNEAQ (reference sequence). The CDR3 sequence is CASSSLAETDTQYF. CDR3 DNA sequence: TGTGCCAGCAGCTCCTTGGCGGAAACAGATACGCAGTATTTT.

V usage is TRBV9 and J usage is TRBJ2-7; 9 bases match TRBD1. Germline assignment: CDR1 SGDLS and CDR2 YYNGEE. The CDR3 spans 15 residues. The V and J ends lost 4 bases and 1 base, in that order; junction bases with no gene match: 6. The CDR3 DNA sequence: TGTGCCAGCAGCCAATTTGGGACAGGGTCCTACGAGCAGTACTTC. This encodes CASSQFGTGSYEQYF.

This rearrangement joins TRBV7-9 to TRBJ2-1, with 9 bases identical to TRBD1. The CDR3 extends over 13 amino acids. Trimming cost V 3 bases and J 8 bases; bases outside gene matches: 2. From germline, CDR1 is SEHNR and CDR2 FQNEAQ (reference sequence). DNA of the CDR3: TGTGCCAGCAGCTTGACAGGGGGGCATGAGCAGTTCTTC. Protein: CASSLTGGHEQFF. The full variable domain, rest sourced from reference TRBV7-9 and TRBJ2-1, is DTGVSQNPRHKITKRGQNVTFRCDPISEHNRLYWYRQTLGQGPEFLTYFQNEAQLEKSRLLSDRFSAERPKGSFSTLEIQRTEQGDSAMYLCASSLTGGHEQFFGPGTRLTVL.

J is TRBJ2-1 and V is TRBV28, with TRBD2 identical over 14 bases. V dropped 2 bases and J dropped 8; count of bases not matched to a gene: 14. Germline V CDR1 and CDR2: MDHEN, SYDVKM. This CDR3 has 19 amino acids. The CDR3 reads CASSLRGLAGARLIDEQFF. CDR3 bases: TGTGCCAGCAGTTTAAGGGGACTAGCGGGAGCTCGTTTGATCGATGAGCAGTTCTTC.

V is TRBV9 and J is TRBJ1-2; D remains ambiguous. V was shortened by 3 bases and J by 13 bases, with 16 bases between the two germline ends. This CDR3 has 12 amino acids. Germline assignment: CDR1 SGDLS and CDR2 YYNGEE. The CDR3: CASSAPRRDCTF. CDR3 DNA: TGTGCCAGCAGCGCGCCCCGGCGGGATTGCACCTTC.

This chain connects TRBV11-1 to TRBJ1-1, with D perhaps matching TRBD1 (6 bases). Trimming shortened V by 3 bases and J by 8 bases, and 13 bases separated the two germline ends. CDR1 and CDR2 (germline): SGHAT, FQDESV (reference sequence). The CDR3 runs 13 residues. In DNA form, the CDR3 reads TGTGCCAGCAGCTTTCGAGGAACAGGGGAAGCTTTCTTT. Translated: CASSFRGTGEAFF.

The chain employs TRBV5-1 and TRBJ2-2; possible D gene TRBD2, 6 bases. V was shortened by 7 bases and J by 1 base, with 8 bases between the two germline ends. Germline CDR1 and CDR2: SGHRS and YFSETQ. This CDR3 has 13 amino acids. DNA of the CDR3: TGCGCCAGCGGACTACAGAACACCGGGGAGCTGTTTTTT. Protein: CASGLQNTGELFF.

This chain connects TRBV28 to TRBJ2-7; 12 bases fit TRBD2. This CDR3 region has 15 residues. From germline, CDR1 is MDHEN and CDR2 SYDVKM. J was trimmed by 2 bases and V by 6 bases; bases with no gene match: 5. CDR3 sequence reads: CASSLGLAGTYEQYF. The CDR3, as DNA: TGTGCCAGCAGCCTTGGACTAGCGGGGACCTACGAGCAGTACTTC. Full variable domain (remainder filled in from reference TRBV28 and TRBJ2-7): DVKVTQSSRYLVKRTGEKVFLECVQDMDHENMFWYRQDPGLGLRLIYFSYDVKMKEKGDIPEGYSVSREKKERFSLILESASTNQTSMYLCASSLGLAGTYEQYFGPGTRLTVT.

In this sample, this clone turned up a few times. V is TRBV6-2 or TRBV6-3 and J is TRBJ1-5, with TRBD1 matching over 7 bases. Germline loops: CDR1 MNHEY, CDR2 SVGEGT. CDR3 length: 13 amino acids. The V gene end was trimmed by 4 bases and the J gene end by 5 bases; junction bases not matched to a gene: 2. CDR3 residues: CASSSGGHQPQHF. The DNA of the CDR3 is TGTGCCAGCAGTTCAGGGGGGCATCAGCCCCAGCATTTT.

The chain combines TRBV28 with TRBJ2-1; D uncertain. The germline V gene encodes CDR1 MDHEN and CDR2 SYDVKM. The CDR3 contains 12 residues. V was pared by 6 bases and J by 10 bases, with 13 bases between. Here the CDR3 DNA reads TGTGCCAGCAGCCCTTTCCCGGCGGAGCAGTTCTTC. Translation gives CASSPFPAEQFF.

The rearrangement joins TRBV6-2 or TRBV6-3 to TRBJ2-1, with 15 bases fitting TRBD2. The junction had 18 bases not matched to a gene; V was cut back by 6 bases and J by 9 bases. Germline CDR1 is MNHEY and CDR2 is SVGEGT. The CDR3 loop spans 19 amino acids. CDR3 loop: CASSDGLAGGPSDRGEQFF. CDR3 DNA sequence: TGTGCCAGCAGCGACGGACTAGCGGGAGGGCCTTCGGATAGGGGTGAGCAGTTCTTC.

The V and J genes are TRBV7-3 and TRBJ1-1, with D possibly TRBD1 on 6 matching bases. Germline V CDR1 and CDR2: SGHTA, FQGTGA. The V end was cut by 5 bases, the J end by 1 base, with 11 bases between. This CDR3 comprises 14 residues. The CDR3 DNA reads TGTGCCAGCAGCCCGGACAGAGCGAACACTGAAGCTTTCTTT. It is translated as CASSPDRANTEAFF. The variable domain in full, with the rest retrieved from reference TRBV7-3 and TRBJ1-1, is GAGVSQTPSNKVTEKGKYVELRCDPISGHTALYWYRQSLGQGPEFLIYFQGTGAADDSGLPNDRFFAVRPEGSVSTLKIQRTERGDSAVYLCASSPDRANTEAFFGQGTRLTVV.

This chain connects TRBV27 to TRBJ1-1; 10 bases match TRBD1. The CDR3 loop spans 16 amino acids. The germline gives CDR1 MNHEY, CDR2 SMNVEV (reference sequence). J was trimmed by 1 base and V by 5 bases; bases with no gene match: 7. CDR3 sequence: CASSKKGQGKNTEAFF. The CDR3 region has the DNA TGTGCCAGCAGTAAAAAGGGACAGGGGAAGAACACTGAAGCTTTCTTT.

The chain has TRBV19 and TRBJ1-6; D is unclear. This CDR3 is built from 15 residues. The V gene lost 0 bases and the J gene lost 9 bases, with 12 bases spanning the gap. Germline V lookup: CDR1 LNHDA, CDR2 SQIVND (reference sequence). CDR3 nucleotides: TGTGCCAGTAGTATAGATCGGGGAGTCACTTCACCCCTCCACTTT. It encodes CASSIDRGVTSPLHF.

DNA for the CDR3: TGTGCCAGCGGAACTCCATCCCGGATGGAGCAGTACTTC. This encodes CASGTPSRMEQYF. This rearrangement joins TRBV7-2 to TRBJ2-7; D is unclear. Looked up from germline, CDR1 is SGHTA and CDR2 is FQGNSA. CDR3 size: 13 residues. V was shortened by 8 bases and J by 7 bases, with 18 bases between the two germline ends.

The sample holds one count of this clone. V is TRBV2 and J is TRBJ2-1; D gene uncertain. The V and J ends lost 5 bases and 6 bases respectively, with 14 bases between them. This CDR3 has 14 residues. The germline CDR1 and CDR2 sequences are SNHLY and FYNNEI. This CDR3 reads CASSIWTHGNEQFF. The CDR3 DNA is TGTGCCAGCAGTATCTGGACCCACGGCAATGAGCAGTTCTTC.

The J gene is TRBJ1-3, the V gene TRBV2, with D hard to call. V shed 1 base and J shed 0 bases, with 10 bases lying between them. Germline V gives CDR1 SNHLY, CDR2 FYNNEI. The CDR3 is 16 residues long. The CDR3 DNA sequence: TGTGCCAGCAGTGAAGGGGTAATATTCTCTGGAAACACCATATATTTT. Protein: CASSEGVIFSGNTIYF.

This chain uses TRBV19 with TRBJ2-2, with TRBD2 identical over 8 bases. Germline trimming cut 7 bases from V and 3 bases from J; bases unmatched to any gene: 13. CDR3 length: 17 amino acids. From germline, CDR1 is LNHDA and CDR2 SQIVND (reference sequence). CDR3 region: CASTRGGSGSDTGELFF. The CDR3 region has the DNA TGTGCCAGTACCCGTGGGGGAAGCGGGAGTGACACCGGGGAGCTGTTTTTT.

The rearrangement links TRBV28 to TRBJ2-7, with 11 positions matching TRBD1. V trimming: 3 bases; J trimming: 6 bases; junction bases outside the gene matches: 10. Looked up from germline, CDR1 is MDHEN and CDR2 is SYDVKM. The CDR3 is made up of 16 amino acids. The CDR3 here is CASSFVTGQGAREQYF. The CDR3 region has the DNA TGTGCCAGCAGTTTTGTCACAGGACAGGGGGCGCGCGAGCAGTACTTC.

CDR3 residues: CAWSVPGGHGELFF. DNA of the CDR3: TGTGCCTGGAGTGTACCGGGAGGCCACGGGGAGCTGTTTTTT. The V and J genes are TRBV30 and TRBJ2-2; 7 positions match TRBD2. Germline V CDR1 and CDR2: GTSNPN, SVGIG (reference sequence). This CDR3 is 14 amino acids long. V lost 0 bases and J lost 7; bases outside the gene matches: 5. Supplemented by reference TRBV30 and TRBJ2-2, the full variable domain reads SQTIHQWPATLVQPVGSPLSLECTVEGTSNPNLYWYRQAAGRGLQLLFYSVGIGQISSEVPQNLSASRPQDRQFILSSKKLLLSDSGFYLCAWSVPGGHGELFFGEGSRLTVL.

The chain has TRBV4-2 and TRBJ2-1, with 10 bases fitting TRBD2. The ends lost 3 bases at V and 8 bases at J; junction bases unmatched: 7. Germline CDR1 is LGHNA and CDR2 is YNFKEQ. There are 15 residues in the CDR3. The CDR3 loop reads CASSHTSGTGHEQFF. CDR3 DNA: TGTGCCAGCAGCCACACTAGCGGGACAGGCCATGAGCAGTTCTTC.

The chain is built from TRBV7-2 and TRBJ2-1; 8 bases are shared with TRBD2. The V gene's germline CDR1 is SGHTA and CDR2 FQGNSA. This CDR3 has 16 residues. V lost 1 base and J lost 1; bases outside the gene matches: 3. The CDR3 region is CASSLVAGGSYNEQFF. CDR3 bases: TGTGCCAGCAGCTTAGTCGCGGGAGGATCCTACAATGAGCAGTTCTTC.

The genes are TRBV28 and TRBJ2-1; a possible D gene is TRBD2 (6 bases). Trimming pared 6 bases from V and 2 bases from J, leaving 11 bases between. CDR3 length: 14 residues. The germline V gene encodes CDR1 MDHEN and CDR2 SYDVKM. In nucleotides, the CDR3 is TGTGCCAGCAGGCTCGGGGGTGCCTACAATGAGCAGTTCTTC. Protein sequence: CASRLGGAYNEQFF. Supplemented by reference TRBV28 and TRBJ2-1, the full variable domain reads DVKVTQSSRYLVKRTGEKVFLECVQDMDHENMFWYRQDPGLGLRLIYFSYDVKMKEKGDIPEGYSVSREKKERFSLILESASTNQTSMYLCASRLGGAYNEQFFGPGTRLTVL.

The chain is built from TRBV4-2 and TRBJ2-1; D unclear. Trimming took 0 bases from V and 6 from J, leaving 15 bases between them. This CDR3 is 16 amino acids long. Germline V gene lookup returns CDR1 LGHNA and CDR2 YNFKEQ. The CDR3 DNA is TGTGCCAGCAGCCAAGATGAGTGGGCCTCGGGCAATGAGCAGTTCTTC. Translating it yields CASSQDEWASGNEQFF.

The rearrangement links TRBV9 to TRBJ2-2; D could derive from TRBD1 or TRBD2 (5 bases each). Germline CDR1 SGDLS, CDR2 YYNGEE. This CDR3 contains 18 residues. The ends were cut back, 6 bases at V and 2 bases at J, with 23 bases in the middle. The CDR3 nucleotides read TGTGCCAGCAACCTGAGGGGTCAGCGTGGGGGTAACACCGGGGAGCTGTTTTTT. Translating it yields CASNLRGQRGGNTGELFF.

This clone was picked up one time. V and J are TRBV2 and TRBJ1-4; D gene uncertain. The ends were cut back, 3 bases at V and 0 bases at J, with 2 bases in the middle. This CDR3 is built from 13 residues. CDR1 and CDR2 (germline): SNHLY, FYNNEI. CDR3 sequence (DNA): TGTGCCAGCAGTGACTCAACTAATGAAAAACTGTTTTTT. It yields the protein CASSDSTNEKLFF.

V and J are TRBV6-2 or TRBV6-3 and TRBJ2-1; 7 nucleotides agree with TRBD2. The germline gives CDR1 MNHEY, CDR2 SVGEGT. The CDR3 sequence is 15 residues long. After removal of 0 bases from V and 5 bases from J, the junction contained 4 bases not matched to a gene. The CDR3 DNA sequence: TGTGCCAGCAGTTACTCGCCTAGCGGTCACAATGAGCAGTTCTTC. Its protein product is CASSYSPSGHNEQFF.

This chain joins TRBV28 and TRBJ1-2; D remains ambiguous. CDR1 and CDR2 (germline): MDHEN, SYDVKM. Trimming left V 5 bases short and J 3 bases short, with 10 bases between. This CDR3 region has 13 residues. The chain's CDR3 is CASSPKRDYGYTF. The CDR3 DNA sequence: TGTGCCAGCAGTCCGAAGAGGGACTATGGCTACACCTTC.